This TCR beta chain was retrieved from a study of blood T cells in healthy people across ages. The study's findings and limits: Measured against age, TCR beta diversity per million T cells decreased in a roughly linear manner. More naive CD4+ cells and higher diversity marked long-lived donors relative to aged donors. Possibly confounding the expanded clonotype changes was the fact that donor CMV status was unknown.

Germline loops: CDR1 SGHTA, CDR2 FQGNSA. CDR3 size: 18 residues. V lost 5 bases, J lost 14 bases, and 35 bases lay in between. For this clonotype: Antigen specificity is unknown.

A second roughly 6 to 12 cycle PCR used barcoded and J-beta primers. Through a template-switch adaptor with 12 random nucleotides, each cDNA molecule received a tag. TCRdb reprocessed the 5' RACE reads with MiXCR, giving one entry per CDR3 protein. Altogether 750,000 to 950,000 distinct CDR3 sequences are present, roughly 50% being singletons, with the ten largest covering about 42%. The sample consisted of blood. The TCR originated in a man aged 80 or over in good health. The chain carries TRBV7-2 and TRBJ2-3; TRBD1 is a possible D gene (7 bases). The DNA for the CDR3 is TGTGCCAGCAGCGGAGGGACAGCCCTACGGGGAGCGCACAGATACGCGTATTTT. Protein sequence: CASSGGTALRGAHRYAYF. The full variable domain, its missing parts supplied by reference TRBV7-2 and TRBJ2-3, is GAGVSQSPSNKVTEKGKDVELRCDPISGHTALYWYRQSLGQGLEFLIYFQGNSAPDKSGLPSDRFSAERTGGSVSTLTIQRTQQEDSAVYLCASSGGTALRGAHRYAYFGPGTRLTVL.